Below, 20 T cell receptor beta chains from the same sample are listed, as sequenced in a study of T cell responses to AZD1222 COVID-19 vaccine. Sequencing used immunoSEQ multiplex PCR; TCRdb keeps in-frame clones, though not all of them. The table has around 140,000 clones, about 93% seen once. Sequenced here: peripheral blood, sampled on day 0 of AZD1222 vaccination. These receptor sequences come from an adult in good health.

This CDR3 reads CASSQESRGEGIDTQYF. Written as DNA, the CDR3 is TGCGCCAGCAGCCAAGAAAGTCGGGGTGAAGGAATAGATACGCAGTATTTT. The chain recombines TRBV4-1 with TRBJ2-3, with TRBD2 as a possible D gene (5 bases). The V and J ends lost 0 bases and 5 bases respectively, with 18 bases between them. The germline V gene has CDR1 MGHRA and CDR2 YSYEKL. The CDR3 extends over 17 amino acids.

The chain carries TRBV19 and TRBJ2-3; 12 bases are a match to TRBD2. The germline CDR1 and CDR2 sequences are LNHDA and SQIVND (reference sequence). This CDR3 has 16 amino acids. V shed 5 bases and J 4 bases; nucleotides not matched to a gene: 7. This CDR3 is CASSPRLAGEADTQYF. The CDR3 coding sequence is TGTGCCAGTAGTCCGAGACTAGCGGGAGAGGCAGATACGCAGTATTTT.

The chain couples TRBV28 to TRBJ2-1, with TRBD2 identical over 11 bases. CDR3 length: 16 amino acids. The germline V gene has CDR1 MDHEN and CDR2 SYDVKM. J lost 3 bases, V lost 5 bases, and 6 bases had no gene match. The CDR3 protein is CASSEPGLAVYNEQFF. For the CDR3, the DNA is TGTGCCAGCAGTGAACCGGGACTAGCGGTCTACAATGAGCAGTTCTTC.

The chain links TRBV19 to TRBJ1-2; TRBD1 might be the D (5 bases). The CDR3 is made up of 13 amino acids. Trimming removed 3 bases at V and 7 bases at J, with 12 bases between. The germline V gene encodes CDR1 LNHDA and CDR2 SQIVND (reference sequence). CDR3 region: CASSIRQGGGYTF. In DNA form, the CDR3 reads TGTGCCAGTAGTATTCGCCAGGGCGGTGGCTACACCTTC.

This chain links TRBV7-3 with TRBJ1-6; D call uncertain. Trimming removed 0 bases from V and 8 bases from J, with 11 bases in between. In germline, CDR1 is SGHTA, CDR2 FQGTGA. This CDR3 comprises 15 residues. CDR3 coding DNA: TGTGCCAGCAGCTTAACAGGGCGGTTTGATTCACCCCTCCACTTT. Translating it yields CASSLTGRFDSPLHF.

This chain connects TRBV30 to TRBJ2-7; D is possibly TRBD2 (6 bases). The CDR3 runs to 13 residues. From germline, CDR1 is GTSNPN and CDR2 SVGIG (reference sequence). Trimming removed 6 bases at V and 3 bases at J, with 15 bases between. Here the CDR3 reads CACQAAGHYEQYF. CDR3 sequence (DNA): TGTGCCTGCCAAGCAGCGGGCCACTACGAGCAGTACTTC. The whole variable domain, filled in from reference TRBV30 and TRBJ2-7, reads SQTIHQWPATLVQPVGSPLSLECTVEGTSNPNLYWYRQAAGRGLQLLFYSVGIGQISSEVPQNLSASRPQDRQFILSSKKLLLSDSGFYLCACQAAGHYEQYFGPGTRLTVT.

The genes are TRBV9 and TRBJ1-2, with 7 bases that match TRBD1. J gave up 7 bases and V 4 bases, and 19 bases lay outside the gene matches. The CDR3 has 17 residues. Germline V gene sequence: CDR1 SGDLS, CDR2 YYNGEE. DNA for the CDR3: TGTGCCAGCAGCAACCATCAAAGAGGGACAGTGGAAGTTGGCTACACCTTC. Protein product: CASSNHQRGTVEVGYTF.

The chain carries TRBV28 and TRBJ1-5; D is unclear. CDR3 length equals 13 residues. The V end lost 8 bases, the J end lost 0 bases, and 8 bases lay between the germline ends. Looked up from germline, CDR1 is MDHEN and CDR2 is SYDVKM. The CDR3 DNA follows: TGTGCCAGCTGTGACCCTAGCAATCAGCCCCAGCATTTT. Translation: CASCDPSNQPQHF.

This chain links TRBV19 with TRBJ1-5, with 10 bases that match TRBD1. Germline V gives CDR1 LNHDA, CDR2 SQIVND (reference sequence). After removal of 7 bases from V and 2 bases from J, the junction contained 5 bases not matched to a gene. The CDR3 has 15 amino acids. In DNA form, the CDR3 reads TGTGCCAGTAAGGACAGGGGGGTCGGCAATCAGCCCCAGCATTTT. It is translated as CASKDRGVGNQPQHF.

The gene calls are TRBV19 and TRBJ1-1; 7 bases are shared with TRBD1. The CDR3 runs 13 residues. Germline-derived CDR1 and CDR2 are LNHDA and SQIVND (reference sequence). Trimming cost V 5 bases and J 6 bases; bases outside gene matches: 6. The CDR3 DNA reads TGTGCCAGTAGTCGAACAGGGGACGCTGAAGCTTTCTTT. It yields the protein CASSRTGDAEAFF.

The chain carries TRBV2 and TRBJ2-2; a weak D match, TRBD2 (6 bases). Between the trimmed V and J ends, which lost 6 bases and 2 bases, there was a span of 10 bases. The CDR3 loop spans 14 amino acids. The germline CDR1 and CDR2 sequences are SNHLY and FYNNEI. The chain's CDR3 is CASRELANTGELFF. CDR3 DNA: TGTGCCAGCAGGGAACTAGCTAACACCGGGGAGCTGTTTTTT.

In this sample, this clone turned up a few times. The J gene is TRBJ1-2, the V gene TRBV27; 8 bases are shared with TRBD1. Germline V gives CDR1 MNHEY, CDR2 SMNVEV (reference sequence). J gave up 5 bases and V 5 bases, and 7 bases lay outside the gene matches. There are 14 residues in the CDR3. In DNA, the CDR3 is TGTGCCAGCAGTCCCTGGACAGGGTTTTATGGCTACACCTTC. Amino acids: CASSPWTGFYGYTF.

This rearrangement joins TRBV29-1 to TRBJ2-1; the D gene could be TRBD1 or TRBD2 (5 bases each). The length of the CDR3 is 12 residues. The germline CDR1 and CDR2 sequences are SQVTM and ANQGSEA. With 4 bases removed from V and 6 bases from J, the gap between germline ends came to 10 bases. For the CDR3, the DNA is TGCAGCGTTGTACTAGGGGCCAATGAGCAGTTCTTC. Protein: CSVVLGANEQFF.

The count of this clone is one. The chain couples TRBV21-1 to TRBJ2-3; the D call of TRBD2 is as the table states it, not checked on the DNA. TRBV21-1 is marked as a pseudogene. CDR3 length: 14 amino acids. The CDR3 DNA reads as TGTGCCAGCAGCAAAAGCCCTTCCGCAGATACGCAGTATTTT. Residues: CASSKSPSADTQYF.

The rearrangement links TRBV6-5 to TRBJ1-1; D not resolved. CDR1 and CDR2 from the germline V gene are MNHEY and SVGAGI. The CDR3 is 14 amino acids. The ends were cut back, 3 bases at V and 2 bases at J, with 10 bases in the middle. The DNA for the CDR3 is TGTGCCAGCAGTTATCGGCAGACCAACACTGAAGCTTTCTTT. This encodes CASSYRQTNTEAFF.

DNA of the CDR3: TGCAGCGTTGAAGCTGGGACAGGGGAAGGCTACACCTTC. Residues: CSVEAGTGEGYTF. The gene calls are TRBV29-1 and TRBJ1-2, with 10 bases that match TRBD1. Germline CDR1 and CDR2: SQVTM and ANQGSEA. The length of the CDR3 is 13 residues. The J segment lost 8 bases and the V segment lost 1 base, leaving 4 bases of the junction unmatched.

The table lists this clone with a few counts. The chain joins TRBV30 to TRBJ1-2, with D possibly TRBD1 on 5 matching bases. The germline CDR1 and CDR2 sequences are GTSNPN and SVGIG (reference sequence). Trimming removed 1 base at V and 8 bases at J, with 17 bases between. This CDR3 has 14 residues. The CDR3 region has the DNA TGTGCCTGGAGTGAGGAATCGGGACGAAGCGGCTACACCTTC. This sequence encodes CAWSEESGRSGYTF.

The chain combines TRBV5-4 with TRBJ2-2; D might be TRBD1 or TRBD2, each matching 6 bases. Between the trimmed V and J ends, which lost 0 bases and 5 bases, there was a span of 8 bases. Germline CDR1 is SGHNT and CDR2 is YYREEE (reference sequence). This CDR3 is 14 amino acids long. CDR3 coding DNA: TGTGCCAGCAGCTTGGAAGGGGGGACCGGGGAGCTGTTTTTT. It specifies CASSLEGGTGELFF.

The V call is TRBV9, the J call TRBJ2-2; no firm D call. V was clipped by 0 bases and J by 6 bases, with 6 bases between them. Looked up from germline, CDR1 is SGDLS and CDR2 is YYNGEE. The CDR3 sequence is 13 residues long. The CDR3 nucleotides are TGTGCCAGCAGCGTAGAGCCAGCCGGGGAGCTGTTTTTT. It specifies CASSVEPAGELFF.

The J gene is TRBJ1-6, the V gene TRBV28, with TRBD1 matching 7 bases. The germline CDR1 and CDR2 sequences are MDHEN and SYDVKM. The CDR3 is 15 amino acids. The J segment lost 10 bases and the V segment lost 1 base, leaving 7 bases of the junction unmatched. The DNA of the CDR3 is TGTGCCAGCAGTTTATTTGGGACAGAAGGATCACCCCTCCACTTT. This sequence encodes CASSLFGTEGSPLHF.